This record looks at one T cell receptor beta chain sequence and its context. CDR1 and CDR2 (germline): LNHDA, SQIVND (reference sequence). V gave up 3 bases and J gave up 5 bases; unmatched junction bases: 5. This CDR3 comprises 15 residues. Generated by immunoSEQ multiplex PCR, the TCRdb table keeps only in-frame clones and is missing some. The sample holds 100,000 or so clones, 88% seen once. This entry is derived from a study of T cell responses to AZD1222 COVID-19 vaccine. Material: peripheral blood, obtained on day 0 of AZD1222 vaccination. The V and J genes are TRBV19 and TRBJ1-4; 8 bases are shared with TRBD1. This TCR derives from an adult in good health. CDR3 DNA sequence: TGTGCCAGTAGTATCTCCGACAGGGGAAATGAAAAACTGTTTTTT. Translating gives CASSISDRGNEKLFF.